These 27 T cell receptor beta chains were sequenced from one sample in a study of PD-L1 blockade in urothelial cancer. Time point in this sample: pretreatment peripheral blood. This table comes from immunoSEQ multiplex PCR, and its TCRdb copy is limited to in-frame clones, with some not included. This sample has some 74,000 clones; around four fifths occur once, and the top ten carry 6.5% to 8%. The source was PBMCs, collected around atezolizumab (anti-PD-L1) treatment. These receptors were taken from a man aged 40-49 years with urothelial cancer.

CDR3 sequence (DNA): TGTGCCAGCAGCCAGGAAGGGAGCGATACGCAGTATTTT. Its protein is CASSQEGSDTQYF. V usage is TRBV4-2 and J usage is TRBJ2-3; weak D call: TRBD2 (5 bases). The germline V gene encodes CDR1 LGHNA and CDR2 YNFKEQ. V was shortened by 3 bases and J by 6 bases, with 10 bases between the two germline ends. The length of the CDR3 is 13 residues.

The CDR3 reads CASSLGGANQPQHF. CDR3 nucleotide sequence: TGTGCCAGCAGCTTAGGAGGCGCCAATCAGCCCCAGCATTTT. This rearrangement joins TRBV7-2 to TRBJ1-5; D not resolved. The CDR3 contains 14 residues. V dropped 1 base and J dropped 3 bases, with 7 bases sitting between them. The germline gives CDR1 SGHTA, CDR2 FQGNSA.

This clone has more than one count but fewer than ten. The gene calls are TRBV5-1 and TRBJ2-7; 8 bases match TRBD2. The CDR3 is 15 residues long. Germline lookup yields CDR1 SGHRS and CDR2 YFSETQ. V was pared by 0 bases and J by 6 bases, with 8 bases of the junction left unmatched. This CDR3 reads CASSLVPGGVAEQYF. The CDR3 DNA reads TGCGCCAGCAGCTTGGTGCCGGGGGGGGTGGCCGAGCAGTACTTC.

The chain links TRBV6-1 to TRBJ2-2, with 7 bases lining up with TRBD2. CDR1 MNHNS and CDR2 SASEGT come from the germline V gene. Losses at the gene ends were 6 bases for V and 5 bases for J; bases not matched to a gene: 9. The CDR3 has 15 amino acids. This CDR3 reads CASRNRDYGTGELFF. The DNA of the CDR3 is TGTGCCAGCAGGAACCGGGACTATGGGACCGGGGAGCTGTTTTTT.

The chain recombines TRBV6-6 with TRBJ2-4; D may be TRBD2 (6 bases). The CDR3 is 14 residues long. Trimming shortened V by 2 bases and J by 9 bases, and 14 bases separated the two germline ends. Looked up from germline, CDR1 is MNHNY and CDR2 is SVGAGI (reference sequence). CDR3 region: CASSYTGLAIIQYF. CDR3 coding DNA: TGTGCCAGCAGTTACACGGGACTCGCGATCATTCAGTACTTC.

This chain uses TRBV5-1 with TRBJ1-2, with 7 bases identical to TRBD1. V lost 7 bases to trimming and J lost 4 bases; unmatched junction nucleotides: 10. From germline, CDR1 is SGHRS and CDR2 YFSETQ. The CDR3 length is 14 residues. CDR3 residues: CASCPTGYAYGYTF. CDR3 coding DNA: TGCGCCAGCTGCCCGACAGGGTATGCCTATGGCTACACCTTC.

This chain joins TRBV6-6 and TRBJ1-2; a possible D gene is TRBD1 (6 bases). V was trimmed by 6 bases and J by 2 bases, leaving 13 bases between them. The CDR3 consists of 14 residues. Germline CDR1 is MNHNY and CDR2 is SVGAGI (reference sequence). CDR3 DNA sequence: TGTGCCAGCAGGGACAGTCTTTTAAACTATGGCTACACCTTC. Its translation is CASRDSLLNYGYTF.

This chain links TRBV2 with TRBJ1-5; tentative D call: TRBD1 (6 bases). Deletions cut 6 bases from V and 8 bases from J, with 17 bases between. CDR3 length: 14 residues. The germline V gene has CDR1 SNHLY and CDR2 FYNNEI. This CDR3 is CASSWDTPREPQHF. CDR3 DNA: TGTGCCAGCAGCTGGGACACTCCAAGGGAGCCCCAGCATTTT.

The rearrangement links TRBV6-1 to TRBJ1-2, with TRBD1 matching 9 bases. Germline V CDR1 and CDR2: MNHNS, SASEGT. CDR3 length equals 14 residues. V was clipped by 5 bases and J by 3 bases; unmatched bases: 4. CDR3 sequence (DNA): TGTGCCAGCAGTAGTACAGGGGGCTACTATGGCTACACCTTC. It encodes CASSSTGGYYGYTF.

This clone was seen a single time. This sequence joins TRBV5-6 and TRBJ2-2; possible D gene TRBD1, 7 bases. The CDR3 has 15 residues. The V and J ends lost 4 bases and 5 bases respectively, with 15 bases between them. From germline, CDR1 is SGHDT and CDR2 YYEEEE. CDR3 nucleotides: TGTGCCAGCAGCGGCGGGGACAGATCTACCGGGGAGCTGTTTTTT. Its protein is CASSGGDRSTGELFF.

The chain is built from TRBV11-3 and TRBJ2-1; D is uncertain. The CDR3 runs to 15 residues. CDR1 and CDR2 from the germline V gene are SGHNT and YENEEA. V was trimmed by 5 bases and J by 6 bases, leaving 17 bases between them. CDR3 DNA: TGTGCCAGCAGCCCCTCTTCGGGTCTATCCAATGAGCAGTTCTTC. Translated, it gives CASSPSSGLSNEQFF. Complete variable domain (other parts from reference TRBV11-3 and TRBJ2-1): EAGVVQSPRYKIIEKKQPVAFWCNPISGHNTLYWYLQNLGQGPELLIRYENEEAVDDSQLPKDRFSAERLKGVDSTLKIQPAELGDSAVYLCASSPSSGLSNEQFFGPGTRLTVL.

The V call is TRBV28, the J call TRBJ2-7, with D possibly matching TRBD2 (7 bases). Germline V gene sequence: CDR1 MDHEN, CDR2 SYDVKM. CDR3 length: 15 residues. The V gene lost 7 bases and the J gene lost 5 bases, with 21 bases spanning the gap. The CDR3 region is CASKGGGRGYDEQYF. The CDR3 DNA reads TGTGCCAGCAAAGGGGGGGGCAGGGGCTACGACGAGCAGTACTTC.

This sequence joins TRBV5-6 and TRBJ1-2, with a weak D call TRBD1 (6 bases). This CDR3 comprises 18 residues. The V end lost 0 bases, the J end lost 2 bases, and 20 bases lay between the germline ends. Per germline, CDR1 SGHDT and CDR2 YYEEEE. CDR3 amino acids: CASSLAGGARGGNYGYTF. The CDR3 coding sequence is TGTGCCAGCAGCTTGGCCGGGGGGGCGAGGGGGGGCAACTATGGCTACACCTTC.

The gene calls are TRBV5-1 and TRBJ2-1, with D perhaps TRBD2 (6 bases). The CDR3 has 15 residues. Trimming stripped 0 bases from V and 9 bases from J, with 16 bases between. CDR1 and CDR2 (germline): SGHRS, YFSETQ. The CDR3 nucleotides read TGCGCCAGCAGCTTGGCGTTGGGGGGATTAGGTGAGCAGTTCTTC. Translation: CASSLALGGLGEQFF.

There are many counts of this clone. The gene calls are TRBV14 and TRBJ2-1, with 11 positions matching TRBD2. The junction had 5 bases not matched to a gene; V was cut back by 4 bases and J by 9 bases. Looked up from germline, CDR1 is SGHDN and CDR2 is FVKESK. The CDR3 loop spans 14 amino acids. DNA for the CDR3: TGTGCCAGCAGCCTAGCGGGAGGGGCGAGTGAGCAGTTCTTC. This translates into CASSLAGGASEQFF. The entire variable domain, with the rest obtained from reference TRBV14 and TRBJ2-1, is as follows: EAGVTQFPSHSVIEKGQTVTLRCDPISGHDNLYWYRRVMGKEIKFLLHFVKESKQDESGMPNNRFLAERTGGTYSTLKVQPAELEDSGVYFCASSLAGGASEQFFGPGTRLTVL.

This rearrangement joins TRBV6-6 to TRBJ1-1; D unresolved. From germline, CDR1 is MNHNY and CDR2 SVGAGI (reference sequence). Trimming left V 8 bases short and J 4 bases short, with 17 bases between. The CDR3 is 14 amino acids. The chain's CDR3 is CASVKEGIGTEAFF. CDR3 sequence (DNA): TGTGCCAGCGTGAAGGAGGGTATAGGCACTGAAGCTTTCTTT.

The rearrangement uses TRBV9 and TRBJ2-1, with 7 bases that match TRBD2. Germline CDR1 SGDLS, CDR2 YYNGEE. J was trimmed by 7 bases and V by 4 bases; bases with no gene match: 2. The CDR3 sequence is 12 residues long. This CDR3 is CASSFSGNEQFF. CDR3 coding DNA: TGTGCCAGCAGCTTTAGCGGGAATGAGCAGTTCTTC.

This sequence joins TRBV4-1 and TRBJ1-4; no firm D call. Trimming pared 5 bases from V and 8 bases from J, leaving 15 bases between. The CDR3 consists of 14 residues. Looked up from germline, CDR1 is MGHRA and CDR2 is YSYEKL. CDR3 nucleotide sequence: TGCGCCAGCAGCTCAGCGGGTTCGAGAGAAAAACTGTTTTTT. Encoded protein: CASSSAGSREKLFF.

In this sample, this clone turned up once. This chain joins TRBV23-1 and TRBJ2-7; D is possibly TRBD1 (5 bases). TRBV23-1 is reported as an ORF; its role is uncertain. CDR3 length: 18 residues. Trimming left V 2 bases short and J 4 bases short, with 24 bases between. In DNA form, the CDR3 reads TGCGCCAGCAGTCAACCCTCTCCCATTAAGGGGTCTGGGTACGAGCAGTACTTC. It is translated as CASSQPSPIKGSGYEQYF.

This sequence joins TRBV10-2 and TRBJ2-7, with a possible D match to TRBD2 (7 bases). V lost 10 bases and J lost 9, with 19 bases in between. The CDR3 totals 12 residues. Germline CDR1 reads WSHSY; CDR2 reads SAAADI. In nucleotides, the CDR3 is TGCGCCACCCAAGTGGGGGGGGGCGCGCAGTACTTC. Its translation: CATQVGGGAQYF.

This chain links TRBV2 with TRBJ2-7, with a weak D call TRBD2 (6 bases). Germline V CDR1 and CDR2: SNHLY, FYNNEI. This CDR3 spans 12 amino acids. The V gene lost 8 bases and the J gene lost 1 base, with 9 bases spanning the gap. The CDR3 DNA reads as TGTGCCAGCCATCTAGCGTCCTACGAGCAGTACTTC. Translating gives CASHLASYEQYF.

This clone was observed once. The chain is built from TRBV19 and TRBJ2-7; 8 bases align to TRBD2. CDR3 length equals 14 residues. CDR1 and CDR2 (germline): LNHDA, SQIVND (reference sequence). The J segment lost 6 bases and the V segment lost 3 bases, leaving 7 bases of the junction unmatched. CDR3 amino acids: CASSIGGRPGEQYF. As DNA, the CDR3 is TGTGCCAGTAGTATCGGCGGGAGGCCAGGCGAGCAGTACTTC.

The CDR3 region has the DNA TGTGCCAGCTCACCAGGGAGACAGGGCCTCTATGGCTACACCTTC. It yields the protein CASSPGRQGLYGYTF. The chain has TRBV18 and TRBJ1-2; 7 bases map to TRBD1. Germline V gene data show CDR1 as KGHSH and CDR2 as LQKENI. The CDR3 runs 15 residues. V trimming: 2 bases; J trimming: 4 bases; junction bases outside the gene matches: 7.

Here the CDR3 DNA reads TGTGCCAGCGCTCTAGCGGGAATCAATGAGCAGTTCTTC. It translates to CASALAGINEQFF. V is TRBV7-9 and J is TRBJ2-1; 9 bases map to TRBD2. The CDR3 consists of 13 residues. Germline V CDR1 and CDR2: SEHNR, FQNEAQ (reference sequence). V trimming: 8 bases; J trimming: 6 bases; junction bases outside the gene matches: 5.

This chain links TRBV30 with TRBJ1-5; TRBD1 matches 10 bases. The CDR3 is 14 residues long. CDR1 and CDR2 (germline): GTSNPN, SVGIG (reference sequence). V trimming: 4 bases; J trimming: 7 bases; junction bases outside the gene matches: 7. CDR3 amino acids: CAWTDRGRRQPQHF. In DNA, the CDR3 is TGTGCCTGGACCGACAGGGGGCGTCGGCAGCCCCAGCATTTT.

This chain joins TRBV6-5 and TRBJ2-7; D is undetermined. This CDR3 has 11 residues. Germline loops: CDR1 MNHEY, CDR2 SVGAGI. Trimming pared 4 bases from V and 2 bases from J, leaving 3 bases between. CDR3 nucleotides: TGTGCCAGCAGTTCTACCTACGAGCAGTACTTC. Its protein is CASSSTYEQYF.

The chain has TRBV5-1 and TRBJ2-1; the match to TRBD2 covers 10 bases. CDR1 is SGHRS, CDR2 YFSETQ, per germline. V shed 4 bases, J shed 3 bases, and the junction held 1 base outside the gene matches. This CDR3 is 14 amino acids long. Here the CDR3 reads CASSGLADYNEQFF. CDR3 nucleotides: TGCGCCAGCAGCGGACTAGCGGACTACAATGAGCAGTTCTTC.